This T cell receptor beta chain is from a study of T cells in Graves' hyperthyroidism and ophthalmopathy. Looking at the study overall: Initial diagnosis, before any treatment, was when peripheral blood was collected. Findings and caveats of the study: Ophthalmopathy stood apart from stable hyperthyroidism in a 13 V-J model. In blood, most of the thyroid clonotypes expanded above 0.001 were also present.

Researchers took RNA transcripts and amplified the TCR beta CDR3 regions from them. The TCR CDR3 was amplified in a first-round RT-PCR using the HTBI primer set. TCRdb recomputed calls from the multiplex PCR reads with MiXCR, one row per CDR3 protein. This sample carries 730,000 or so distinct CDR3 sequences, 18% of them seen once, and the ten largest clones take 16%. This CDR3 comprises 12 residues. Trimming took 4 bases from V and 10 from J, leaving 10 bases between them. Germline values: CDR1 LNHDA, CDR2 SQIVND (reference sequence). With regard to this clonotype: Antigen: not known.

This clonotype originated in a woman aged 45-60 years with Graves' hyperthyroidism that later progressed to Graves' ophthalmopathy. The sequencing input was blood. This chain connects TRBV19 to TRBJ1-4; D is possibly TRBD1 (5 bases). CDR3 in DNA: TGTGCCAGTAGTACAGGGAATCGAAAACTGTTTTTT. This gives the protein CASSTGNRKLFF.